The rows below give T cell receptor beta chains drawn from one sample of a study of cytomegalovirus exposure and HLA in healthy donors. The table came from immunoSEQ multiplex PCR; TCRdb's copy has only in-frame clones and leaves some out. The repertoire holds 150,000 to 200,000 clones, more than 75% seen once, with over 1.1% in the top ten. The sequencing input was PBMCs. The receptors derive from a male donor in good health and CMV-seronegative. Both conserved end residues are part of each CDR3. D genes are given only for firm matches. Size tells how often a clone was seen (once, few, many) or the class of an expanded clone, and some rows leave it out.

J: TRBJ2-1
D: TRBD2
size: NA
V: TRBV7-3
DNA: TGTGCCAGCAGCGAGACTAGCGGAGGCGGGCAGTTCTTC
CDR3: CASSETSGGGQFF

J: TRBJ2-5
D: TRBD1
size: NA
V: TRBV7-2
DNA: TGTGCCAGCAGCGTAGGTAACCGACAGGGACAAGAGACCCAGTACTTC
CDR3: CASSVGNRQGQETQYF

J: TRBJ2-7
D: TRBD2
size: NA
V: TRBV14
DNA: TGTGCCAGCAGCCAATGGACTAGCGGGGCCCGGACCTACGAGCAGTACTTC
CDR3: CASSQWTSGARTYEQYF

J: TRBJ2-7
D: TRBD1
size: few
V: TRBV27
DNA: TGTGCCAGCAGTTTATGGGACAGCGGCGAGCAGTACTTC
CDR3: CASSLWDSGEQYF

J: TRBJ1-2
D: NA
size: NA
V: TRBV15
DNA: TGTGCCACCAGCCCGGGGGGGGGCTACTATGGCTACACCTTC
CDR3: CATSPGGGYYGYTF

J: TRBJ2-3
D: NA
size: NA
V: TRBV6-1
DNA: TGTGCCAGCACTCTCACAGATACGCAGTATTTT
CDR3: CASTLTDTQYF

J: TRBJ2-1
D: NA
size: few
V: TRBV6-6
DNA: TGTGCCAGCAGTACCGGAGGGACTGCCTACAATGAGCAGTTCTTC
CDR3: CASSTGGTAYNEQFF

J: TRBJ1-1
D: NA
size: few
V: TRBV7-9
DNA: TGTGCCAGCAACCGGCAGGGTGGCACTGAAGCTTTCTTT
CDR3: CASNRQGGTEAFF

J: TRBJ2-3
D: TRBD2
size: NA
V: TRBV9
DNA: TGTGCCAGCAGCGTAGGGGGAGGGAGGGCAGATACGCAGTATTTT
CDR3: CASSVGGGRADTQYF

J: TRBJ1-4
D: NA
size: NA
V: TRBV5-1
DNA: TGCGCCAGCAGCTCCAAAACAGGAGCCCGGAATGAAAAACTGTTTTTT
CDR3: CASSSKTGARNEKLFF

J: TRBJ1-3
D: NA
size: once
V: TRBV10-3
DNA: TGTGCCATCAGTGACCGGAGAACCTCTGGAAACACCATATATTTT
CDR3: CAISDRRTSGNTIYF

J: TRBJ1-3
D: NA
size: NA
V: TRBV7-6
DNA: TGTGCCAGCAGCTTAGGGTCGGCGGGGTCTGGAAACACCATATATTTT
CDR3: CASSLGSAGSGNTIYF

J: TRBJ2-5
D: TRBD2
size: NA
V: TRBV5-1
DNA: TGCGCCAGCAGCTTGGGGGGGGGTGGCCAAGAGACCCAGTACTTC
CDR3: CASSLGGGGQETQYF

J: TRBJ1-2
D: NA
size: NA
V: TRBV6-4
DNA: TGTGCCAGCAGTGACTCGGGGCAGGGCTATGGCTACACCTTC
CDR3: CASSDSGQGYGYTF

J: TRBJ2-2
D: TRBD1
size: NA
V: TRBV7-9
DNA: TGTGCCACCCATGGACAGGGGAAGAACACCGGGGAGCTGTTTTTT
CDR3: CATHGQGKNTGELFF

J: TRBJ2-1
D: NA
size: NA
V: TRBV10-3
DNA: TGTGCCATCACCAGACAGGGAGGAGATGAGCAGTTCTTC
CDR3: CAITRQGGDEQFF

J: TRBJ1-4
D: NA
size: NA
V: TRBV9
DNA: TGTGCCAGCAGCGAGACAAGTCTTAATGAAAAACTGTTTTTT
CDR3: CASSETSLNEKLFF

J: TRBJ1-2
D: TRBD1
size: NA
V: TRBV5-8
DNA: TGTGCCAGCACCTTCGGGACAGCTAACTATGGCTACACCTTC
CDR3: CASTFGTANYGYTF

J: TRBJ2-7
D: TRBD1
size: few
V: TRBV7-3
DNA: TGTGCCAGCAGCTTAACGTCCTCGGGACAGGGCCACGAGCAGTACTTC
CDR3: CASSLTSSGQGHEQYF

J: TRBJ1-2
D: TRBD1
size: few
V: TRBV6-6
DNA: TGTGCCAGCTATTCACAGGGGTACTATGGCTACACCTTC
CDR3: CASYSQGYYGYTF

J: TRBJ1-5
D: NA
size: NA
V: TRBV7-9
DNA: TGTGCCAGCAGCTTGGGCAGGAATCAGCCCCAGCATTTT
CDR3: CASSLGRNQPQHF

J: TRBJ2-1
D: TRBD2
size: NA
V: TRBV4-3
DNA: TGCGCCAGCAGCTCCACGTTGGTCCGGGGGGTCGGGTACAATGAGCAGTTCTTC
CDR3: CASSSTLVRGVGYNEQFF

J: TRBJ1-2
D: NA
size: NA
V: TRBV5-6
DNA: TGTGCCAGCAGTCTCGGGGGGGGCTATGGCTACACCTTC
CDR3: CASSLGGGYGYTF

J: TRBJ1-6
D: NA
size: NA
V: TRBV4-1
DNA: TGCGCCAGCAGCCACTTGGACAAACCCCTCCACTTT
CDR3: CASSHLDKPLHF

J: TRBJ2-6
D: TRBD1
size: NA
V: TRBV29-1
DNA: TGCAGCGGTCTGACAGGGGGTGGGGCCAACGTCCTGACTTTC
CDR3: CSGLTGGGANVLTF

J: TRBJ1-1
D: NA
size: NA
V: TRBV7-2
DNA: TGTGCCAGCAGCTTAGGTCGGGGTTCCCACATGAACACTGAAGCTTTCTTT
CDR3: CASSLGRGSHMNTEAFF

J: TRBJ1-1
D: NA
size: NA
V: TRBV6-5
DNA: TGTGCCAGCAGTACCAGGGCAGGGAAAGCTTTCTTT
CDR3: CASSTRAGKAFF

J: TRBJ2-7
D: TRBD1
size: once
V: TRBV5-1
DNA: TGCGCCAGCAGCTTAACTATCGGACAGGGAAAGGGCGAGCAGTACTTC
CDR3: CASSLTIGQGKGEQYF

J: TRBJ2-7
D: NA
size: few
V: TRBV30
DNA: TGTGCCTGGAATCCGGCGGGCTCCTACGAGCAGTACTTC
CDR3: CAWNPAGSYEQYF

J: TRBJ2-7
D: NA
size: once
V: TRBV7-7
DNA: TGTGCTAGCAGCTCAACAGGGTCAGCCGAGCAGTACTTC
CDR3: CASSSTGSAEQYF

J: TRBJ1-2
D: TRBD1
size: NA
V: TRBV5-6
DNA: TGTGCCAGCAGCGCACAGGGGCCTAACTATGGCTACACCTTC
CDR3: CASSAQGPNYGYTF

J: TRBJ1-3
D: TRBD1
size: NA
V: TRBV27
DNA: TGTGCCAGCAGTTCGACAGGGTTAGGAAACACCATATATTTT
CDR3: CASSSTGLGNTIYF

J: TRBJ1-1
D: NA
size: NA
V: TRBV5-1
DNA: TGCGCCAGCAGCTTGTTGCGGGGGCTGAACACTGAAGCTTTCTTT
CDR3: CASSLLRGLNTEAFF

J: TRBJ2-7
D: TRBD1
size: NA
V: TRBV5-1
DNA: TGCGCCAGCAGCCTCTTTTCGACAGGGACCTACGAGCAGTACTTC
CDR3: CASSLFSTGTYEQYF

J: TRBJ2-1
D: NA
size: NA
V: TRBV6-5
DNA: TGTGCCAGCAGACTTACTGACGGGAAATACAATGAGCAGTTCTTC
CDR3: CASRLTDGKYNEQFF

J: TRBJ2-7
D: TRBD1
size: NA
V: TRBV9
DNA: TGTGCCAGCAGCGTAGGGACAGGGGGTGTTTCCTACGAGCAGTACTTC
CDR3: CASSVGTGGVSYEQYF

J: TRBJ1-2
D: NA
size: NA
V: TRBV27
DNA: TGTGCCAGCAGTTTATCGGCGGGCTATGGCTACACCTTC
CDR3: CASSLSAGYGYTF

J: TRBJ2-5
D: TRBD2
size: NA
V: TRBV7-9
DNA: TGTGCCAGCAGCTTGAGTGCTAGCGGGCCCAGAGAGACCCAGTACTTC
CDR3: CASSLSASGPRETQYF

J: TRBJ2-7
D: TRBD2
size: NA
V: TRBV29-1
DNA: TGCAGCGTGAACGCGGGAGACACCTACGAGCAGTACTTC
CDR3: CSVNAGDTYEQYF